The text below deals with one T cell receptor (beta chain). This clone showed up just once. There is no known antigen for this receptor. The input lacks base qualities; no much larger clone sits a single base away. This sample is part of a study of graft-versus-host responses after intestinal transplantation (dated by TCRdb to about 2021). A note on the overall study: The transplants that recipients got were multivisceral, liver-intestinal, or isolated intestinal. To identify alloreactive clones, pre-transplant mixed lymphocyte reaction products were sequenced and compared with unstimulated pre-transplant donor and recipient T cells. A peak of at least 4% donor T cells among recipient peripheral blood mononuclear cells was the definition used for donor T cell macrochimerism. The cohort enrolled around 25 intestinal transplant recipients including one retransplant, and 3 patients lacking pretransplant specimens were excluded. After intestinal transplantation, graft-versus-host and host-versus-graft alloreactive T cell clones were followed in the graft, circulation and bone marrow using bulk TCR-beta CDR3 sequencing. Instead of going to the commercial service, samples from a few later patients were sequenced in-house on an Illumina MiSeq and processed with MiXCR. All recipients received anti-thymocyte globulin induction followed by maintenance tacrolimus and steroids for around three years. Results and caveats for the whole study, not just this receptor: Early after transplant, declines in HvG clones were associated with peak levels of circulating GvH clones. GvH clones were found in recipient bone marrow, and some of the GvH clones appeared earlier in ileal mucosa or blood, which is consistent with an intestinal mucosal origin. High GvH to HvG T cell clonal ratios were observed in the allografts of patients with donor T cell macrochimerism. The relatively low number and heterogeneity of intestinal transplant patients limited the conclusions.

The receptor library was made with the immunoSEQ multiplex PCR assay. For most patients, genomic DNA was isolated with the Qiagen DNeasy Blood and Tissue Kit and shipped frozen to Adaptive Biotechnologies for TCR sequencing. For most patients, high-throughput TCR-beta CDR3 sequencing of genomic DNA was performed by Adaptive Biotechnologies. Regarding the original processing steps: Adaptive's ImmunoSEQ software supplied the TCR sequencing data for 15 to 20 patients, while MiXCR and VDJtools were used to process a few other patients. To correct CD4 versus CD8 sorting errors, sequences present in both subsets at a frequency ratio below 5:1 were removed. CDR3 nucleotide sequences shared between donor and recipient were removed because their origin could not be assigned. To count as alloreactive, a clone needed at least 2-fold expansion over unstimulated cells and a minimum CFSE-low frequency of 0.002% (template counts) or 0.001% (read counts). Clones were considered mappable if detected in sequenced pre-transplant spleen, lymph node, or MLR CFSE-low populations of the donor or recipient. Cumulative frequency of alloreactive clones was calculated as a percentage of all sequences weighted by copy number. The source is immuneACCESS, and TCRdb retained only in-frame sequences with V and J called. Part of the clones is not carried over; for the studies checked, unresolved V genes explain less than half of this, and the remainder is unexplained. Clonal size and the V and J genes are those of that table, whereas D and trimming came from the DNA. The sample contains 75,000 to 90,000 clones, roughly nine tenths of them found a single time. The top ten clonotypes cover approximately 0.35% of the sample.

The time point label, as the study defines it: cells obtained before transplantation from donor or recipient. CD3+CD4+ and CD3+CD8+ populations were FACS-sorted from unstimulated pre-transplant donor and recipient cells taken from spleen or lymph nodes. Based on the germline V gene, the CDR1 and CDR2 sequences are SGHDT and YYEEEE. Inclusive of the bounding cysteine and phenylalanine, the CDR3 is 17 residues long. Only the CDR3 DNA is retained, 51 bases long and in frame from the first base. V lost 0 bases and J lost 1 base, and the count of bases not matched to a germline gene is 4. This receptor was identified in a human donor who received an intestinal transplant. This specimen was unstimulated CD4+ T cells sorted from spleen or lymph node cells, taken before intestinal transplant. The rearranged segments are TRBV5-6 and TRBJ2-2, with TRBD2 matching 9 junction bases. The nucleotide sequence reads TGTGCCAGCAGCTTGGGGCTAGCGGGGCGGAACACCGGGGAGCTGTTTTTT. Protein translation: CASSLGLAGRNTGELFF.